These 21 T cell receptor beta chains came from one sample sequenced in a study of human T cells and chemical hapten exposure. Via MiXCR, TCRdb re-called the RACE reads, giving one row per CDR3 protein. The table records under 400,000 distinct CDR3 sequences, roughly 5.3% of them present only once. This sample's time point: pre-sensitization, week 0. Treatment in this sample: therapeutic diphenylcyclopropenone sensitization with weekly scalp DPC. Sequenced material: whole blood, taken in connection with sensitization to the hapten diphenylcyclopropenone (DPC). These receptors were collected from a woman aged 50 to 65 with alopecia areata. Some clones in this sample may be carry-over from other donors' samples.

This clonotype was counted many times. The V call is TRBV29-1, the J call TRBJ1-5; TRBD1 agrees at 8 bases. Germline CDR1 and CDR2: SQVTM and ANQGSEA. V shed 7 bases and J 0 bases; nucleotides not matched to a gene: 8. The CDR3 is made up of 15 amino acids. CDR3 residues: CSEQGQGNSNQPQHF. CDR3 DNA sequence: TGCAGCGAGCAAGGACAGGGAAATAGCAATCAGCCCCAGCATTTT.

This clonotype was detected a few times. J is TRBJ2-3 and V is TRBV20-1; no clear D. Germline V lookup: CDR1 DFQATT, CDR2 SNEGSKA (reference sequence). The CDR3 spans 16 residues. The V end was cut by 0 bases, the J end by 4 bases, with 17 bases between. CDR3 amino acids: CSARDPSNPRPDTQYF. In DNA, the CDR3 is TGCAGTGCTAGAGATCCCTCAAACCCTCGTCCAGATACGCAGTATTTT.

The table lists this clonotype with many counts. The chain couples TRBV12-3 or TRBV12-4 to TRBJ1-1; D call uncertain. The CDR3 is 14 residues long. The V gene lost 3 bases and the J gene lost 3 bases, with 11 bases spanning the gap. The chain's CDR3 is CASSLGGRDTEAFF. For the CDR3, the DNA is TGTGCCAGCAGTTTGGGCGGGCGAGACACTGAAGCTTTCTTT.

In this sample, this clonotype turned up many times. This chain links TRBV9 with TRBJ1-1; D ambiguous. Trimming removed 0 bases from V and 5 bases from J, with 14 bases in between. CDR1 and CDR2 from the germline V gene are SGDLS and YYNGEE. This CDR3 region has 15 residues. The CDR3: CASSVGGGFDTEAFF. In DNA form, the CDR3 reads TGTGCCAGCAGCGTAGGAGGAGGATTCGATACTGAAGCTTTCTTT.

The sample holds many counts of this clonotype. V usage is TRBV28 and J usage is TRBJ2-7, with D perhaps matching TRBD1 or TRBD2 (5 bases each). The CDR3 extends over 13 amino acids. The ends were cut back, 5 bases at V and 3 bases at J, with 11 bases in the middle. Germline values: CDR1 MDHEN, CDR2 SYDVKM. The CDR3 region is CASSPGANYEQYF. In nucleotides, the CDR3 is TGTGCCAGCAGTCCCGGGGCAAACTACGAGCAGTACTTC.

This sequence joins TRBV4-3 and TRBJ2-1; D perhaps matches TRBD2 (6 bases). Per the germline V gene, CDR1 is LGHNA and CDR2 is YSLEER. V shed 4 bases and J shed 4 bases, with 14 bases lying between them. The CDR3 consists of 15 residues. The CDR3 DNA reads as TGCGCCAGCAGCCGCTGGGGCGGGATGTACAATGAGCAGTTCTTC. It encodes CASSRWGGMYNEQFF.

Many counts were recorded for this clonotype. In nucleotides, the CDR3 is TGTGCCAGCAGTTTATACTCAGGGGATAATTTCAATGAGCAGTTCTTC. This sequence encodes CASSLYSGDNFNEQFF. The chain links TRBV28 to TRBJ2-1; D may be TRBD1 (6 bases). This CDR3 has 16 residues. V lost 1 base to trimming and J lost 6 bases, with 16 bases between them. CDR1 is MDHEN, CDR2 SYDVKM, per germline.

This clonotype was counted many times. This chain joins TRBV11-1 and TRBJ2-3; D uncertain. V lost 5 bases and J 4 bases, leaving 13 bases between the germline ends. The CDR3 extends over 14 amino acids. Per germline, CDR1 SGHAT and CDR2 FQDESV (reference sequence). The CDR3 region is CASSTPTRPDTQYF. The CDR3 DNA follows: TGTGCCAGCAGCACCCCGACTCGGCCAGATACGCAGTATTTT.

V and J are TRBV28 and TRBJ2-7; a weak D match, TRBD1 (6 bases). The CDR3 is made up of 14 amino acids. Germline CDR1 is MDHEN and CDR2 is SYDVKM. V was trimmed by 3 bases and J by 4 bases, leaving 13 bases between them. The CDR3 region is CASSFLQGAYEQYF. CDR3 bases: TGTGCCAGCAGTTTTCTACAGGGCGCTTACGAGCAGTACTTC.

This clonotype occurred many times. The CDR3 DNA sequence: TGTGCCAGCAGCTCTATCACCTGGAATGGACAAGAGACCCAGTACTTC. Residues: CASSSITWNGQETQYF. V usage is TRBV6-5 and J usage is TRBJ2-5; D uncertain. CDR1 MNHEY and CDR2 SVGAGI come from the germline V gene. The CDR3 covers 16 residues. Trimming left V 6 bases short and J 2 bases short, with 19 bases between.

Ten or more counts support this clonotype. The rearrangement links TRBV12-3 or TRBV12-4 to TRBJ2-3, with TRBD2 matching 10 bases. V was clipped by 4 bases and J by 2 bases; unmatched bases: 3. The CDR3 covers 15 residues. CDR3: CASSWTSGPTDTQYF. For the CDR3, the DNA is TGTGCCAGCAGTTGGACTAGCGGCCCCACAGATACGCAGTATTTT.

Ten or more counts support this clonotype. The chain is built from TRBV6-1 and TRBJ2-5; D is unclear. V lost 3 bases and J 4 bases, leaving 3 bases between the germline ends. There are 11 residues in the CDR3. Per the germline V gene, CDR1 is MNHNS and CDR2 is SASEGT. The CDR3 loop reads CASSDVETQYF. In DNA form, the CDR3 reads TGTGCCAGCAGTGATGTAGAGACCCAGTACTTC.

This clonotype was seen repeatedly, ten times or more. The chain links TRBV7-6 to TRBJ2-5; no reliable D call. V was trimmed by 4 bases and J by 2 bases, leaving 5 bases between them. CDR1 and CDR2 from the germline V gene are SGHVS and FNYEAQ. The CDR3 is made up of 12 amino acids. The chain's CDR3 is CASSSVQETQYF. The CDR3 nucleotides are TGTGCCAGCAGCTCCGTGCAAGAGACCCAGTACTTC.

This clonotype was recorded at least ten times. The chain joins TRBV29-1 to TRBJ2-7, with D possibly called TRBD1 or TRBD2 (5 bases each). This CDR3 comprises 12 residues. The V gene's germline CDR1 is SQVTM and CDR2 ANQGSEA. V shed 6 bases and J shed 2 bases, with 11 bases lying between them. CDR3 residues: CSVAQGPYEQYF. For the CDR3, the DNA is TGCAGCGTGGCGCAGGGACCCTACGAGCAGTACTTC.

The V call is TRBV12-3 or TRBV12-4, the J call TRBJ2-7; a possible D gene is TRBD2 (6 bases). This CDR3 has 13 residues. V was trimmed by 11 bases and J by 7 bases, leaving 21 bases between them. The CDR3 DNA sequence: TGTGCCTCCCTTAAGGCGGGACCGGGGGAGCAGTACTTC. This encodes CASLKAGPGEQYF.

This clonotype showed up many times. The chain is built from TRBV7-2 and TRBJ2-7; maybe TRBD1 (6 bases). This CDR3 has 15 amino acids. The V and J ends lost 6 bases and 2 bases respectively, with 17 bases between them. Germline CDR1 and CDR2: SGHTA and FQGNSA. The CDR3 DNA reads TGTGCCAGCAGTCCTCGGCCGGGACAAACCTACGAGCAGTACTTC. Encoded protein: CASSPRPGQTYEQYF.

The rearrangement links TRBV28 to TRBJ1-5, with TRBD1 matching 7 bases. This CDR3 contains 14 residues. Looked up from germline, CDR1 is MDHEN and CDR2 is SYDVKM. The V and J ends lost 0 bases and 11 bases, in that order; junction bases with no gene match: 7. CDR3 loop: CASSLWPGTEAQHF. In DNA form, the CDR3 reads TGTGCCAGCAGTTTATGGCCCGGGACAGAGGCCCAGCATTTT.

This clonotype was detected many times. The chain combines TRBV18 with TRBJ1-1; 12 nucleotides match TRBD1. The junction had 2 bases not matched to a gene; V was cut back by 2 bases and J by 7 bases. The CDR3 length is 14 residues. Germline CDR1 and CDR2: KGHSH and LQKENI. CDR3 DNA: TGTGCCAGCTCACCAGGGACAGGGGGCTTTGAAGCTTTCTTT. Amino acid sequence: CASSPGTGGFEAFF.

This clonotype was observed at least ten times. The genes are TRBV7-2 and TRBJ2-3, with TRBD2 matching 7 bases. The CDR3 contains 15 residues. With 5 bases clipped from V and 2 bases from J, the junction kept 7 bases outside the gene matches. CDR1 is SGHTA, CDR2 FQGNSA, per germline. The CDR3 bases are TGTGCCAGCAGCCAGAGCGGGGACGACACAGATACGCAGTATTTT. It yields the protein CASSQSGDDTDTQYF. Drawing the rest from reference TRBV7-2 and TRBJ2-3, the complete variable domain is GAGVSQSPSNKVTEKGKDVELRCDPISGHTALYWYRQSLGQGLEFLIYFQGNSAPDKSGLPSDRFSAERTGGSVSTLTIQRTQQEDSAVYLCASSQSGDDTDTQYFGPGTRLTVL.

This clonotype was counted at least ten times. V gene TRBV7-9 combines with J gene TRBJ2-4; 13 positions agree with TRBD2. Trimming took 5 bases from V and 1 from J; bases not matched to a gene: 11. The V gene's germline CDR1 is SEHNR and CDR2 FQNEAQ (reference sequence). This CDR3 is built from 19 residues. CDR3 DNA sequence: TGTGCCAGCAGCCCGCGCTATGGGACTAGCGGGAAGGCCAAAAACATTCAGTACTTC. It translates to CASSPRYGTSGKAKNIQYF.

This clonotype occurred many times. The chain has TRBV27 and TRBJ2-1; 7 bases are shared with TRBD1. With V trimmed by 8 bases and J by 1 base, 5 bases remained unmatched. This CDR3 contains 14 residues. In germline, CDR1 is MNHEY, CDR2 SMNVEV (reference sequence). As DNA, the CDR3 is TGTGCCAGCCGGGACAGTGAGTCCTACAATGAGCAGTTCTTC. Translated: CASRDSESYNEQFF.